This TCR beta chain stems from a study of CD4 T cells in relation to SARS-CoV-2 and coronaviruses. Across the whole study: Convalescent donors were aged about 20 to 75, with median about 40 years.

With respect to this clone: Its antigen is unidentified.

CEF-cultured naive and memory CD4+ T cell DNA got survey-level sequencing. Repertoires were generated with immunoSEQ multiplex PCR, while TCRdb's copy carries only in-frame clones and drops some. The table has roughly 38,000 clones, roughly 84% seen once. Sequenced material: naive CD4+ T cells from PBMCs, cultured in vitro. Stated subset: naive CD4+ T cells isolated by negative enrichment. The receptor comes from an adult with COVID-19.

CDR3 sequence reads: CASSLVSGSYNEQFF. The CDR3 bases are TGTGCCAGCAGCTTAGTAAGCGGGAGTTACAATGAGCAGTTCTTC. The V and J genes are TRBV11-2 and TRBJ2-1; 8 bases agree with TRBD2. The germline CDR1 and CDR2 sequences are SGHAT and FQNNGV. V was pared by 1 base and J by 4 bases, with 3 bases of the junction left unmatched. The CDR3 has 15 residues.